Listed below are T cell receptor beta chains from one sample, sequenced in a study of blood T cell repertoires in COVID-19. The data were produced by immunoSEQ multiplex PCR, yet TCRdb's version contains in-frame clones alone and is incomplete. The data show some 150,000 clones, less than 85% seen once. The specimen was peripheral blood. Every receptor here comes from a woman older than 75 in a cohort sampled during active or convalescent COVID-19. Each CDR3 is given with its conserved first and last residue. D genes are given only for firm matches. The size field is filled for only some rows; it gives once, few, many or a size class.

V,size,D,J,DNA,CDR3
TRBV7-8,-,-,TRBJ2-1,TGTGCCAGCAGCTACAGCTACAATGAGCAGTTCTTC,CASSYSYNEQFF
TRBV4-1,-,-,TRBJ1-2,TGCGCCAGCAGCCAAGAGAGGCGGACAGCGAGCTATGGCTACACCTTC,CASSQERRTASYGYTF
TRBV2,-,TRBD1,TRBJ1-6,TGTGCCAGCAGCGGGACAGGGGACTCACCCCTCCACTTT,CASSGTGDSPLHF
TRBV5-4,-,-,TRBJ2-1,TGTGCCAGCAGCCCCCGCCCTCGTCCCAGGGGGGATGAGCAGTTCTTC,CASSPRPRPRGDEQFF
TRBV7-2,-,-,TRBJ1-1,TGTGCCAGCAGCTTTGGGGGGAATACTGAAGCTTTCTTT,CASSFGGNTEAFF
TRBV19,-,-,TRBJ1-2,TGTGCCAGTAGTATGGGGCGGTCCTATGGCTACACCTTC,CASSMGRSYGYTF
TRBV4-2,-,TRBD2,TRBJ2-5,TGTGCCAGCAGCCCACGAAGCGGGGGCCCCCCAATTGAGACCCAGTACTTC,CASSPRSGGPPIETQYF
TRBV2,-,-,TRBJ2-2,TGTGCCAGCAAGGCATATAGCTCCGGGGAGCTGTTTTTT,CASKAYSSGELFF
TRBV2,-,-,TRBJ2-1,TGTGCCAGCAGTGATCCCGGGTACAATGAGCAGTTCTTC,CASSDPGYNEQFF
TRBV29-1,-,-,TRBJ1-3,TGCAGCGTTGACATGTCTGGAAACACCATATATTTT,CSVDMSGNTIYF
TRBV7-9,-,-,TRBJ2-5,TGTGCCAGCAGCTTATTTCAGGAAGAGACCCAGTACTTC,CASSLFQEETQYF
TRBV3-1/TRBV3-2,-,-,TRBJ1-6,TGTGCCAGCACTCGGGGGGGCTATAATTCACCCCTCCACTTT,CASTRGGYNSPLHF
TRBV19,-,TRBD1,TRBJ2-1,TGTGCCAGTAACCCCCAGGGGGCCCTCTCCTACAATGAGCAGTTCTTC,CASNPQGALSYNEQFF
TRBV19,-,TRBD1,TRBJ1-1,TGTGCCAGTAGTCCGGGACAGGGGGTTCAAGCTTTCTTT,CASSPGQGVQAFF
TRBV28,-,-,TRBJ2-2,TGTGCCAGCAATTCACCAGGGGCGAACACCGGGGAGCTGTTTTTT,CASNSPGANTGELFF
TRBV5-1,-,-,TRBJ1-6,TGCGCCAGCAGCTTGACGAGCTCCTATAATTCACCCCTCCACTTT,CASSLTSSYNSPLHF
TRBV18,-,-,TRBJ1-1,TGTGCCAGCTCCCGAGACAGGAATGAAGCTTTCTTT,CASSRDRNEAFF
TRBV19,once,-,TRBJ1-2,TGTGCCAGTAGTATAGACAGGGTAGGAGGCTACACCTTC,CASSIDRVGGYTF
TRBV19,-,-,TRBJ1-6,TGTGCCAGTAGTTCCCTAGACGGAAGAAATTCACCCCTCCACTTT,CASSSLDGRNSPLHF
TRBV6-5,-,-,TRBJ1-2,TGTGCCAGCAGTCTCGGGTTCGGGGTAGGTGGCTACACCTTC,CASSLGFGVGGYTF
TRBV7-4,-,-,TRBJ1-1,TGTGCCAGCAGACACCCGCCTGAAGCTTTCTTT,CASRHPPEAFF
TRBV5-1,-,TRBD1,TRBJ1-2,TGCGCCAGCAGCGTACAGGGGAACTATGGCTACACCTTC,CASSVQGNYGYTF
TRBV3-1/TRBV3-2,-,TRBD1,TRBJ1-6,TGTGCCAGCAGCGACAGGGGGCCTTCACCCCTCCACTTT,CASSDRGPSPLHF
TRBV18,once,TRBD1,TRBJ1-4,TGTGCCAGCTCACCACAGGGGGCCGGTGAAAAACTGTTTTTT,CASSPQGAGEKLFF
TRBV6-5,-,TRBD2,TRBJ2-5,TGTGCCAGCAGTTACACTAGCGGGGGGGAGGAGACCCAGTACTTC,CASSYTSGGEETQYF
TRBV15,-,-,TRBJ2-7,TGTGCCACCAGCAGAGGGGTGTTCGGGACACCCCGAAAGGATGAGCAGTACTTC,CATSRGVFGTPRKDEQYF
TRBV7-2,-,TRBD1,TRBJ1-6,TGTGCCAGCAGCTTGGGGGGACAGGGATCACCCCTCCACTTT,CASSLGGQGSPLHF
TRBV10-3,once,-,TRBJ1-2,TGTGCCATCAGTGATAGCGGTGGGACTCACCCTCGGGACTATGGCTACACCTTC,CAISDSGGTHPRDYGYTF
TRBV29-1,few,TRBD2,TRBJ2-1,TGCAGCGTGTGCTTAGCGGGGGCCCCCTACAATGAGCAGTTCTTC,CSVCLAGAPYNEQFF
TRBV19,-,-,TRBJ1-5,TGTGCCAGTAGTATTGACAGCGACAATCAGCCCCAGCATTTT,CASSIDSDNQPQHF
TRBV27,-,-,TRBJ2-5,TGTGCCAGCAGTTTACCCGTCGGGGCACAGGGCCGGGAGACCCAGTACTTC,CASSLPVGAQGRETQYF
TRBV7-6,once,TRBD1,TRBJ2-1,TGTGCCAGCAGCCCACTGACAGGGCCCTACAATGAGCAGTTCTTC,CASSPLTGPYNEQFF
TRBV2,-,-,TRBJ2-3,TGTGCCAGCAGGGAGGGGGCCAGCGCAGATACGCAGTATTTT,CASREGASADTQYF
TRBV28,-,-,TRBJ1-2,TGTGCCAGCAGGACGACTGTGGGCTATGGCTACACCTTC,CASRTTVGYGYTF